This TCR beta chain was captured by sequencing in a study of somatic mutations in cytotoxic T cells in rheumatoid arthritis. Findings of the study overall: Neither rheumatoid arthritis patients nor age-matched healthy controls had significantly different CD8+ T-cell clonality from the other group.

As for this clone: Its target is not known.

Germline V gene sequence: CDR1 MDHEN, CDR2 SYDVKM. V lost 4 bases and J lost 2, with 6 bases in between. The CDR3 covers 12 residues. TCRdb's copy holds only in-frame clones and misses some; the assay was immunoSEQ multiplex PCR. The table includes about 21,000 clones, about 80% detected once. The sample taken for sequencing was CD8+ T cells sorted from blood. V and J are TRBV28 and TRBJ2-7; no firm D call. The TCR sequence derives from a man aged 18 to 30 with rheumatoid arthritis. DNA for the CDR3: TGTGCCAGCAGTTGGGCCCCCTACGAGCAGTACTTC. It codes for CASSWAPYEQYF. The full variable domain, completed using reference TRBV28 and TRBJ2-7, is DVKVTQSSRYLVKRTGEKVFLECVQDMDHENMFWYRQDPGLGLRLIYFSYDVKMKEKGDIPEGYSVSREKKERFSLILESASTNQTSMYLCASSWAPYEQYFGPGTRLTVT.